This T cell receptor beta chain was sequenced for a study of cytomegalovirus exposure and HLA in healthy donors. The overall study: Among the approximately 380 donors who were genotyped, 81% fell in the genetic ancestry cluster that is associated with self-reported Caucasian donors.

The PCR was carried out with 60 Vbeta primers and 13 Jbeta primers. The assay was immunoSEQ multiplex PCR, and TCRdb's table has in-frame clones only and misses some. This sample's table has more than 100,000 clones. Sequencing used PBMCs. This TCR was recovered from a man aged 35 to 55 in good health and CMV-seronegative.

CDR3 nucleotides: TGTGCCAGCAGCTTAGGGGCGCAGGGTTCCCAAGACATTCAGTACTTC. It translates to CASSLGAQGSQDIQYF. The chain uses TRBV7-6 and TRBJ2-4; D possibly corresponds to TRBD1 (5 bases). CDR1 and CDR2 from the germline V gene are SGHVS and FNYEAQ. This CDR3 has 16 amino acids. The germline V and J ends were trimmed by 1 base and 8 bases, with 18 bases remaining between them.